Given below is one T cell receptor beta chain in context. The entry originates in a study of blood T cell repertoires in COVID-19. Germline V gene sequence: CDR1 MNHEY, CDR2 SVGAGI. The CDR3 loop spans 15 amino acids. V trimming: 4 bases; J trimming: 3 bases; junction bases outside the gene matches: 7. Source study methods: Amplifying reference gene primers gave estimates of nucleated cell counts. Profiled with immunoSEQ multiplex PCR; TCRdb holds only in-frame clones, not every one. D and trimming were read from the DNA, whereas the V and J calls and clone size are those reported in that table. The sample has more than 85,000 clones, more than 90% seen once.

The gene calls are TRBV6-5 and TRBJ2-7, with TRBD1 identical over 9 bases. The receptor was derived from a man aged 18 to 29 with acute or convalescent COVID-19. The specimen was peripheral blood. CDR3 protein: CASSWGTGISYEQYF. The CDR3 bases are TGTGCCAGCAGTTGGGGGACAGGGATAAGCTACGAGCAGTACTTC.